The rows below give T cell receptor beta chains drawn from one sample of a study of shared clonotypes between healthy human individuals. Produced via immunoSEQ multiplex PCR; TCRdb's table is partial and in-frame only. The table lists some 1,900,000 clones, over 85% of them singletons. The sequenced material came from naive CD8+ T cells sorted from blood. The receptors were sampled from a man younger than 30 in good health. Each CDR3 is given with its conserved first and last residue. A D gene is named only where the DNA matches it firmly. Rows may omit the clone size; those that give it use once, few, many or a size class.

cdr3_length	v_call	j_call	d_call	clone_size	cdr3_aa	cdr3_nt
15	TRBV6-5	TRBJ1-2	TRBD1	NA	CASSNRQGLKDGYTF	TGTGCCAGCAGTAACCGACAGGGACTAAAAGATGGCTACACCTTC
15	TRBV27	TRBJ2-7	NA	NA	CASSDYWGAGYEQYF	TGTGCCAGCAGCGATTATTGGGGCGCTGGGTACGAGCAGTACTTC
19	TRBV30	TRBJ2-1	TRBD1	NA	CAWSPGTGVTLLGYNEQFF	TGTGCCTGGAGTCCCGGGACAGGGGTCACCCTCCTTGGCTACAATGAGCAGTTCTTC
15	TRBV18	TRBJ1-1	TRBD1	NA	CASSQDRALDTEAFF	TGTGCCAGCTCACAGGACAGGGCTTTGGACACTGAAGCTTTCTTT
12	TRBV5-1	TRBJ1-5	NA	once	CASRASNQPQHF	TGCGCCAGCAGGGCTAGCAATCAGCCCCAGCATTTT
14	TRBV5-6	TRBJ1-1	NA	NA	CASSLWGLGTEAFF	TGTGCCAGCAGCTTATGGGGACTTGGGACTGAAGCTTTCTTT
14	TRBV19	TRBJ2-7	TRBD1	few	CASSAGTGSYEQYF	TGTGCCAGTAGTGCCGGGACAGGTTCCTACGAGCAGTACTTC
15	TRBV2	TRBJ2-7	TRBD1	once	CASIPAGTGIYEQYF	TGTGCCAGCATCCCGGCCGGGACAGGGATCTACGAGCAGTACTTC
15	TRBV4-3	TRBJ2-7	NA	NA	CASSQEHSLIYEQYF	TGCGCCAGCAGCCAAGAACACTCTTTAATCTACGAGCAGTACTTC
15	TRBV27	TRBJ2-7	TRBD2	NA	CASSLGVAGDYEQYF	TGTGCCAGCAGTTTAGGAGTAGCGGGGGACTACGAGCAGTACTTC
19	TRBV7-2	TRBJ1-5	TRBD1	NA	CASSSIGNRGGYSNQPQHF	TGTGCCAGCAGCTCAATCGGGAACAGGGGAGGATATAGCAATCAGCCCCAGCATTTT
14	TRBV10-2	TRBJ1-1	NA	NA	CASSEIWGNTEAFF	TGCGCCAGCAGTGAAATTTGGGGGAACACTGAAGCTTTCTTT
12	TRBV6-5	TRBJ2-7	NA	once	CASSIGSYEQYF	TGTGCCAGCAGCATCGGCTCCTACGAGCAGTACTTC
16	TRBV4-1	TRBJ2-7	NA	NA	CASSQDRVASSYEQYF	TGCGCCAGCAGCCAAGATCGGGTAGCTAGCTCCTACGAGCAGTACTTC
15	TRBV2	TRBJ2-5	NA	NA	CASSEAIGDQETQYF	TGTGCCAGCAGTGAAGCCATAGGGGACCAAGAGACCCAGTACTTC
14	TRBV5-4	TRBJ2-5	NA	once	CASSSYNPQETQYF	TGTGCCAGCAGCTCCTACAACCCCCAAGAGACCCAGTACTTC
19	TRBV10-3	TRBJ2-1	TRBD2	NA	CAISELDARTSGNHNEQFF	TGTGCCATCAGTGAGTTGGACGCGCGGACTAGCGGGAACCACAATGAGCAGTTCTTC
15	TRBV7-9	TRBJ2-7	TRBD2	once	CASSSGLAGPYEQYF	TGTGCCAGCAGCTCGGGACTAGCGGGGCCCTACGAGCAGTACTTC
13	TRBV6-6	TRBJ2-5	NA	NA	CASSWGAQETQYF	TGTGCCAGCAGTTGGGGGGCTCAAGAGACCCAGTACTTC
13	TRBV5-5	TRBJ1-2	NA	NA	CASSGQGGYGYTF	TGTGCCAGCAGCGGTCAGGGAGGCTATGGCTACACCTTC
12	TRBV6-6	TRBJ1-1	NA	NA	CASSYTDTEAFF	TGTGCCAGCAGTTACACGGACACTGAAGCTTTCTTT
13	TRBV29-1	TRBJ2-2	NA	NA	CSTGHTNTGELFF	TGCAGCACCGGACACACGAACACCGGGGAGCTGTTTTTT
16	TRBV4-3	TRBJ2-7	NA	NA	CASSQETASDSYEQYF	TGCGCCAGCAGCCAAGAGACCGCCAGCGACTCCTACGAGCAGTACTTC
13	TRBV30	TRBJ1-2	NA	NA	CAWRGREHYGYTF	TGTGCCTGGAGAGGCCGGGAACACTATGGCTACACCTTC
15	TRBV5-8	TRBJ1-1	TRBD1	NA	CASSSGTGSNTEAFF	TGTGCCAGCAGCTCGGGGACAGGCTCGAACACTGAAGCTTTCTTT
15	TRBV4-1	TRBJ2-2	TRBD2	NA	CASSQVAGGPGELFF	TGCGCCAGCAGCCAAGTAGCGGGGGGACCCGGGGAGCTGTTTTTT
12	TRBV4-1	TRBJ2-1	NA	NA	CASSNQGNEQFF	TGCGCCAGCAGCAACCAGGGGAATGAGCAGTTCTTC
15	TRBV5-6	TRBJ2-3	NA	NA	CASSHTKERTDTQYF	TGTGCCAGCAGCCACACTAAGGAGCGCACAGATACGCAGTATTTT
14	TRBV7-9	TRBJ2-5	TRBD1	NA	CASSLEGTGETQYF	TGTGCCAGCAGCTTAGAAGGGACAGGGGAGACCCAGTACTTC
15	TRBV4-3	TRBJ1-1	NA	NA	CASSQELEGVTEAFF	TGCGCCAGCAGCCAAGAATTGGAGGGGGTGACTGAAGCTTTCTTT
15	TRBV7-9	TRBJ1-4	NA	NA	CASSTDLVLGEKLFF	TGTGCCAGCAGCACCGACTTGGTCTTAGGTGAAAAACTGTTTTTT
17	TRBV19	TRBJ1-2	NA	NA	CASSLQYWTELYYGYTF	TGTGCCAGTAGTCTGCAATACTGGACAGAGCTTTACTATGGCTACACCTTC
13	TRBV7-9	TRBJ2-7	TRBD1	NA	CASSRDRGLEQYF	TGTGCCAGCAGTCGGGACAGGGGGCTCGAGCAGTACTTC
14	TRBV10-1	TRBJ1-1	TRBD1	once	CASRSRQGETEAFF	TGCGCCAGCAGGAGCCGACAGGGAGAAACTGAAGCTTTCTTT
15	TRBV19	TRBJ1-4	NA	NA	CASSSGDVTNEKLFF	TGTGCCAGTAGTTCCGGGGATGTCACTAATGAAAAACTGTTTTTT
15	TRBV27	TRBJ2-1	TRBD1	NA	CASSFGTGPYNEQFF	TGTGCCAGCAGTTTTGGGACAGGGCCCTACAATGAGCAGTTCTTC
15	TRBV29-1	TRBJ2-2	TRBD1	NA	CSVEAGQGYTGELFF	TGCAGCGTTGAAGCGGGACAGGGTTACACCGGGGAGCTGTTTTTT
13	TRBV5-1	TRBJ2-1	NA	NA	CASSLLEGPEQFF	TGCGCCAGCAGCTTGTTGGAGGGTCCTGAGCAGTTCTTC
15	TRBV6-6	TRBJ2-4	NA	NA	CASSTPGDPKNIQYF	TGTGCCAGCAGTACACCCGGGGACCCCAAAAACATTCAGTACTTC
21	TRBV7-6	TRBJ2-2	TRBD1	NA	CASSLAPFDRGGGLNTGELFF	TGTGCCAGCAGCTTAGCCCCCTTCGACAGGGGGGGAGGGTTAAACACCGGGGAGCTGTTTTTT
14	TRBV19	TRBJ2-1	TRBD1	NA	CASMGTGSYNEQFF	TGTGCCAGTATGGGGACAGGATCCTACAATGAGCAGTTCTTC
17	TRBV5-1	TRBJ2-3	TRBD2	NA	CASSSRTSGSGADTQYF	TGCGCCAGCAGCTCCCGGACTAGCGGGAGCGGGGCAGATACGCAGTATTTT
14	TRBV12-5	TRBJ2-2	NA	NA	CASGFWGAGGELFF	TGTGCTAGTGGTTTTTGGGGAGCGGGCGGGGAGCTGTTTTTT
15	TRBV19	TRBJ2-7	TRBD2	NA	CASSIYLAGAYEQYF	TGTGCCAGTAGTATTTACCTAGCGGGGGCCTACGAGCAGTACTTC